Below are 9 T cell receptor beta chains sequenced from a single sample in a study of early T cells in non-severe SARS-CoV-2 infection (dated by TCRdb to about 2021). The library relied on 5' RACE. These reads were obtained on a NextSeq 500. Starting from the raw public reads, TCRdb applied fastp trimming at Q25, assembled clones with MiXCR and retained in-frame beta chains. Entries are consolidated by CDR3 protein sequence, retaining the most common genes and DNA. This sample holds about 35,000 distinct CDR3 sequences; 7.9% were observed only once. The top ten clonotypes cover approximately 13% of the sample. This material consisted of whole blood, taken at baseline. The receptor set was obtained from an adult who was a healthcare worker with PCR-confirmed SARS-CoV-2 infection or an uninfected control (not recorded which).

The table lists this clonotype with a few counts. The V gene is TRBV5-1, the J gene TRBJ2-5, with TRBD1 as a possible D gene (6 bases). The V and J ends lost 4 bases and 2 bases respectively, with 12 bases between them. The CDR3 consists of 14 residues. Germline loops: CDR1 SGHRS, CDR2 YFSETQ. The CDR3 nucleotides are TGCGCCAGCAGCAGGGGGACCTCGCAAGAGACCCAGTACTTC. Translation: CASSRGTSQETQYF.

This clonotype showed up many times. The gene calls are TRBV6-1 and TRBJ1-4; no clear D gene. V gave up 6 bases and J gave up 8 bases, with 16 bases separating them. Germline V gene sequence: CDR1 MNHNS, CDR2 SASEGT. CDR3 size: 14 residues. Written as DNA, the CDR3 is TGTGCCAGCAGCAGAACAGTGGGGAACGAAAAACTGTTTTTT. Its protein is CASSRTVGNEKLFF.

In this sample, this clonotype turned up many times. The gene calls are TRBV2 and TRBJ1-3; 9 nucleotides align to TRBD1. After removal of 6 bases from V and 3 bases from J, the junction contained 3 bases not matched to a gene. The CDR3 runs 14 residues. Germline V lookup: CDR1 SNHLY, CDR2 FYNNEI. Here the CDR3 reads CASSGQGNGNTIYF. DNA of the CDR3: TGTGCCAGCAGCGGACAGGGGAATGGAAACACCATATATTTT.

In this sample, this clonotype turned up many times. This chain connects TRBV11-2 to TRBJ2-2; 7 bases map to TRBD1. The V gene end was trimmed by 4 bases and the J gene end by 15 bases; junction bases not matched to a gene: 5. CDR1 and CDR2 (germline): SGHAT, FQNNGV. The CDR3 is 11 residues long. For the CDR3, the DNA is TGTGCCAGCAGCTCCAGGACAGGAATGTTTTTT. It yields the protein CASSSRTGMFF.

The chain recombines TRBV6-1 with TRBJ2-6; a possible D gene is TRBD2 (5 bases). CDR3 length: 18 residues. V dropped 2 bases and J dropped 0 bases, with 14 bases sitting between them. Per the germline V gene, CDR1 is MNHNS and CDR2 is SASEGT. The CDR3 coding sequence is TGTGCCAGCAGTGAAAAGGGAGCCCGGATCTCTGGGGCCAACGTCCTGACTTTC. Protein: CASSEKGARISGANVLTF.

This clonotype was detected a few times. This chain connects TRBV27 to TRBJ2-3, with D hard to call. V lost 3 bases and J lost 0, with 10 bases in between. The CDR3 loop spans 15 amino acids. The germline CDR1 and CDR2 sequences are MNHEY and SMNVEV (reference sequence). The CDR3 nucleotides are TGTGCCAGCAGTTTTAGGCATCCTAGCACAGATACGCAGTATTTT. It yields the protein CASSFRHPSTDTQYF.

This clonotype was counted only a few times. This chain links TRBV10-2 with TRBJ2-7; no reliable D call. CDR3 size: 15 residues. V was cut by 0 bases and J by 2 bases, with 11 bases left in between. Germline CDR1 WSHSY, CDR2 SAAADI. In DNA, the CDR3 is TGCGCCAGCAGTGAGTCGTCGGGTACCACCTACGAGCAGTACTTC. Translation: CASSESSGTTYEQYF.

The sample holds many counts of this clonotype. The CDR3 DNA reads as TGTGCCAGCAGCTTAAGGCCGTTATCAGCTTTCTTT. Encoded protein: CASSLRPLSAFF. V and J are TRBV7-2 and TRBJ1-1; D call uncertain. Deletions cut 2 bases from V and 10 bases from J, with 11 bases between. CDR1 SGHTA and CDR2 FQGNSA come from the germline V gene. The CDR3 spans 12 residues. Full variable domain (outside the CDR3, taken from reference TRBV7-2 and TRBJ1-1): GAGVSQSPSNKVTEKGKDVELRCDPISGHTALYWYRQSLGQGLEFLIYFQGNSAPDKSGLPSDRFSAERTGGSVSTLTIQRTQQEDSAVYLCASSLRPLSAFFGQGTRLTVV.

This clonotype was observed a few times. Written as DNA, the CDR3 is TGTGCCAGCAGCGTGGGGCACTTTCGTGAGCAGTTCTTC. This translates into CASSVGHFREQFF. This chain connects TRBV2 to TRBJ2-1, with a possible D match to TRBD1 (5 bases). V was shortened by 6 bases and J by 9 bases, with 15 bases between the two germline ends. The V gene's germline CDR1 is SNHLY and CDR2 FYNNEI. The CDR3 runs to 13 residues.